Listed below are T cell receptor beta chains from one sample, sequenced in a study of cytomegalovirus exposure and HLA in healthy donors. Assay: immunoSEQ multiplex PCR; the TCRdb copy retains only in-frame clones and omits some. In total, the table holds 150,000 or so clones. Material for sequencing was PBMCs. These receptors were obtained from a woman aged 18-29 years in good health and CMV-seronegative. The CDR3 runs from the conserved cysteine through the conserved F or W. D genes are given only for firm matches.

J: TRBJ2-3
length: 13
D: -
V: TRBV7-9
DNA: TGTGCCAGCAGCCGTTTTTCGTCAGATACGCAGTATTTT
CDR3: CASSRFSSDTQYF

J: TRBJ1-1
length: 14
D: TRBD1
V: TRBV7-9
DNA: TGTGCCAGCAGCCCGGGACAGGACGCCACTGAAGCTTTCTTT
CDR3: CASSPGQDATEAFF

J: TRBJ2-1
length: 13
D: TRBD2
V: TRBV7-9
DNA: TGTGCCAGCAGCCCCATGACGGGGGGTAAGGTGTTCTTC
CDR3: CASSPMTGGKVFF

J: TRBJ1-2
length: 13
D: -
V: TRBV10-2
DNA: TGCGCCAGCAGTTCGGACAGCGTCTATGGCTACACCTTC
CDR3: CASSSDSVYGYTF

J: TRBJ2-3
length: 13
D: TRBD2
V: TRBV29-1
DNA: TGCAGCCTATCGGGACTAGCAGGAGATACGCAGTATTTT
CDR3: CSLSGLAGDTQYF

J: TRBJ2-1
length: 15
D: TRBD2
V: TRBV9
DNA: TGTGCCAGCAGCGTAACAGCGGGAGTCGGAAATGAGCAGTTCTTC
CDR3: CASSVTAGVGNEQFF

J: TRBJ2-7
length: 13
D: -
V: TRBV9
DNA: TGTGCCAGCAGCGGTAGCTACCACTACGAGCAGTACTTC
CDR3: CASSGSYHYEQYF

J: TRBJ2-1
length: 20
D: TRBD2
V: TRBV5-1
DNA: TGCGCCAGCAGCTTGGAGTATAGCGGGAGGTTGCGGTTCTGGACGAATGAGCAGTTCTTC
CDR3: CASSLEYSGRLRFWTNEQFF

J: TRBJ2-2
length: 14
D: -
V: TRBV11-3
DNA: TGTGCCAGCAGCTACGCCCCGAGCACCGGGGAGCTGTTTTTT
CDR3: CASSYAPSTGELFF

J: TRBJ1-5
length: 13
D: TRBD1
V: TRBV19
DNA: TGTGCCAGTAGAGGACAGGGAGATCAGCCCCAGCATTTT
CDR3: CASRGQGDQPQHF

J: TRBJ1-6
length: 13
D: -
V: TRBV29-1
DNA: TGCAGCGTTCGGGTATCCTATAATTCACCCCTCCACTTT
CDR3: CSVRVSYNSPLHF